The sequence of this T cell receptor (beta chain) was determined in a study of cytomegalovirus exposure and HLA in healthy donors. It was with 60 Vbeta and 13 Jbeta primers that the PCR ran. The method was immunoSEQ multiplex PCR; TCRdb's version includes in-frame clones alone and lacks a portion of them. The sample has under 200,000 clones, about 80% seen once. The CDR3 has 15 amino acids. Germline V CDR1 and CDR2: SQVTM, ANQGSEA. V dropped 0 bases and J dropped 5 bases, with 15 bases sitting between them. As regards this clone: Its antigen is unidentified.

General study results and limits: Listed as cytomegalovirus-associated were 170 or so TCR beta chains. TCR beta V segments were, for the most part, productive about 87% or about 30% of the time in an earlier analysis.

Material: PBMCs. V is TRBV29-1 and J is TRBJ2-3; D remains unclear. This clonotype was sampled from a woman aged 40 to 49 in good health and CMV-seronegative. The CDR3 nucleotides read TGCAGCGTTGAAGACCCAGCAACCCCAGGAGATACGCAGTATTTT. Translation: CSVEDPATPGDTQYF.